The clone carrying this TCR beta chain occurred once. The sample originates from a study of technical replicates of blood from a handful of donors. V dropped 6 bases and J dropped 4 bases, with 25 bases sitting between them. Per germline, CDR1 MDHEN and CDR2 SYDVKM. The CDR3 loop spans 18 amino acids. Sequenced by immunoSEQ multiplex PCR; TCRdb stores in-frame clones only, minus some. Seen here are roughly 72,000 clones, 85% to 95% observed once, and the top ten hold roughly 0.36%. This receptor was identified in a human donor in good health. Sequencing used T cells isolated from PBMCs. The chain links TRBV28 to TRBJ1-5, with D possibly being TRBD1 (6 bases). The CDR3 reads CASSLRSVGRGRNQPQHF. The CDR3 bases are TGTGCCAGCAGCTTACGGAGCGTGGGCAGGGGCAGAAATCAGCCCCAGCATTTT.